This TCR beta chain stems from a study of blood T cells in healthy people across ages. The CDR3 sequence is 14 residues long. With 8 bases removed from V and 4 bases from J, the gap between germline ends came to 17 bases. A second roughly 6 to 11 cycle PCR used barcoded and J-beta primers. Using its own MiXCR run on the 5' RACE reads, TCRdb lists one record per CDR3 protein. The profile shows 1,500,000 or so distinct CDR3 sequences, approximately 59% of them singletons. This sequence joins TRBV12-3 or TRBV12-4 and TRBJ2-5; tentative D call: TRBD2 (6 bases). The source material was blood. The sequence derives from a man between 18 and 29 years old in good health. The CDR3: CASETTGGGETQYF. The CDR3 region has the DNA TGTGCCAGCGAGACTACCGGGGGAGGAGAGACCCAGTACTTC.